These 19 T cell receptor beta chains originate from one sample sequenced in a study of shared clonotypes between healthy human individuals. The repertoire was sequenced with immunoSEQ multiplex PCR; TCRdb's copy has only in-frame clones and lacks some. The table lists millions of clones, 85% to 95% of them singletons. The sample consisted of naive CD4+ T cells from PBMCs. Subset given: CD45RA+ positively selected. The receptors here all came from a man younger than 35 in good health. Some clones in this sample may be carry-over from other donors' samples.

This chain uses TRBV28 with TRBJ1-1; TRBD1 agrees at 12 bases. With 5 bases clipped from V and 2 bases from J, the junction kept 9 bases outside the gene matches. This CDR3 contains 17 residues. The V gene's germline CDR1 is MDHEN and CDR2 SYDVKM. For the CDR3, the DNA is TGTGCCAGCAGTCAGTGGGGGACAGGGGGCAGTAACACTGAAGCTTTCTTT. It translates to CASSQWGTGGSNTEAFF.

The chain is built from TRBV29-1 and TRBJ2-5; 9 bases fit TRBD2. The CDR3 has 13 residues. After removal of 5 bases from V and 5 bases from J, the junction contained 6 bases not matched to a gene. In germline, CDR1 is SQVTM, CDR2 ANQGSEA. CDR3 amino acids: CSVKASGTETQYF. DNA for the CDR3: TGCAGCGTTAAGGCTAGCGGGACGGAGACCCAGTACTTC.

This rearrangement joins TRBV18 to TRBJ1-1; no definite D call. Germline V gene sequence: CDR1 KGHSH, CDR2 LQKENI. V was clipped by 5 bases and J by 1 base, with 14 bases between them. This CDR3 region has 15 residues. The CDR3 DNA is TGTGCCAGCTCATCGCTACAGACGGCGAACACTGAAGCTTTCTTT. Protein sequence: CASSSLQTANTEAFF.

Written as DNA, the CDR3 is TGTGCCAGCAGCTACCGACTAGCGGGAGTCCCAGGGGAGCAGTTCTTC. Encoded protein: CASSYRLAGVPGEQFF. The genes are TRBV13 and TRBJ2-1; 12 bases agree with TRBD2. CDR3 length equals 16 residues. Germline-derived CDR1 and CDR2 are PRHDT and FYEKMQ (reference sequence). Trimming removed 4 bases from V and 10 bases from J; junction bases left unmatched: 11. Together with reference TRBV13 and TRBJ2-1, the CDR3 gives the full variable domain: AAGVIQSPRHLIKEKRETATLKCYPIPRHDTVYWYQQGPGQDPQFLISFYEKMQSDKGSIPDRFSAQQFSDYHSELNMSSLELGDSALYFCASSYRLAGVPGEQFFGPGTRLTVL.

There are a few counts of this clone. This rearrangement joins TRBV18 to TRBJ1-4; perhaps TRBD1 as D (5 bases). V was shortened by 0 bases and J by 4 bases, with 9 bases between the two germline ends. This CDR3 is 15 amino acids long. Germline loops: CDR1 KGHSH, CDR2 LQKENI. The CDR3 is CASSPPNRRNEKLFF. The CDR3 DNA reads TGTGCCAGCTCACCACCGAACAGGCGTAATGAAAAACTGTTTTTT.

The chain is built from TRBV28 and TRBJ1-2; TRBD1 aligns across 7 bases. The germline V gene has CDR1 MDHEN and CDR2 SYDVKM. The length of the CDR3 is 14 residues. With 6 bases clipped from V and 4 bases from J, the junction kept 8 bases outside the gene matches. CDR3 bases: TGTGCCAGCAGAGGACGACAGGGAACCTATGGCTACACCTTC. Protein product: CASRGRQGTYGYTF.

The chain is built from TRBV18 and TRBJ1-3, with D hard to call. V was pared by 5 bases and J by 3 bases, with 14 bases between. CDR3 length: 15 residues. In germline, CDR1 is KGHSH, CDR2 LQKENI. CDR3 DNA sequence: TGTGCCAGCTCATCGGACCGTACCGGTGGAAACACCATATATTTT. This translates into CASSSDRTGGNTIYF.

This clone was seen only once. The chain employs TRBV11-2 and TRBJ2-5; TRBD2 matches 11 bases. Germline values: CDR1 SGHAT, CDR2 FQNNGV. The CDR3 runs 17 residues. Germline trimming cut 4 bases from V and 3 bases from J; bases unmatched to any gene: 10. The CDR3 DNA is TGTGCCAGCAGCTCCCCGTTGACTAGCGGGAAAGAAGAGACCCAGTACTTC. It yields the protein CASSSPLTSGKEETQYF.

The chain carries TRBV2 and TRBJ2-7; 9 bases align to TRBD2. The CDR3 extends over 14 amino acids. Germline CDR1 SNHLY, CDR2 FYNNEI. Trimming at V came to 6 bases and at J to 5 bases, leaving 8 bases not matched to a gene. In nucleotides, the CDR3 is TGTGCCAGCAGGCGATTAGCGGGAGTCCACGAGCAGTACTTC. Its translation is CASRRLAGVHEQYF.

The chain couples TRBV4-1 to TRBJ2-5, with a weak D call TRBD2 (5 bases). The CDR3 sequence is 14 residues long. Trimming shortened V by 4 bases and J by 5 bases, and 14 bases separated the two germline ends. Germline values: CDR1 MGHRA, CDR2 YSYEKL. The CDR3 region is CASSPLGRFETQYF. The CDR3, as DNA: TGCGCCAGCAGCCCCCTGGGGAGATTTGAGACCCAGTACTTC.

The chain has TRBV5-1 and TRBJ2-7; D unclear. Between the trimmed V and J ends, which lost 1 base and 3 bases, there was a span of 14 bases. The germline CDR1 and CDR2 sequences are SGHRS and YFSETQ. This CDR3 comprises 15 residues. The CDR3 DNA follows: TGCGCCAGCAGCTTGTCACTTTCTGATTTCTACGAGCAGTACTTC. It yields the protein CASSLSLSDFYEQYF.

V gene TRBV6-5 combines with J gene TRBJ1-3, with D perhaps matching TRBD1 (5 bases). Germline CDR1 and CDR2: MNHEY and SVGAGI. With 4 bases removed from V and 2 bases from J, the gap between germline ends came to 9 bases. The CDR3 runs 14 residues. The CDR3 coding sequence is TGTGCCAGCAGTTCTTGGGGCGCTGGAAACACCATATATTTT. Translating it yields CASSSWGAGNTIYF.

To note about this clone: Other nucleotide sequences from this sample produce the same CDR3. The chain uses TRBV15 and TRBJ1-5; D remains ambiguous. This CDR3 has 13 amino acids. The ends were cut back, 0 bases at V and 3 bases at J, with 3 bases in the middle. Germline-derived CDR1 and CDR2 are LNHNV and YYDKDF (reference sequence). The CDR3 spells CATSRDINQPQHF. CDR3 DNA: TGTGCCACCAGCAGAGATATCAATCAGCCCCAGCATTTT.

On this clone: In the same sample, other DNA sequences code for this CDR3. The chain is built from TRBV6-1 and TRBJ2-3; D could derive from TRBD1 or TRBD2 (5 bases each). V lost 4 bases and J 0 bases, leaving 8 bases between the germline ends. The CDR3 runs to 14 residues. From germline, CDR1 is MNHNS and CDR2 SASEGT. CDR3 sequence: CASSVRDSTDTQYF. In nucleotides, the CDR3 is TGTGCCAGCAGTGTCCGGGACAGCACAGATACGCAGTATTTT.

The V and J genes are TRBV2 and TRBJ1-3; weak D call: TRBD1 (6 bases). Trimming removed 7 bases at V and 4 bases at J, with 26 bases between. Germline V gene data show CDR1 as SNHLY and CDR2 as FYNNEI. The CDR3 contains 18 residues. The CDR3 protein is CASIITRGPGVGGNTIYF. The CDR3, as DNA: TGTGCCAGCATCATCACACGGGGTCCAGGGGTCGGCGGAAACACCATATATTTT.

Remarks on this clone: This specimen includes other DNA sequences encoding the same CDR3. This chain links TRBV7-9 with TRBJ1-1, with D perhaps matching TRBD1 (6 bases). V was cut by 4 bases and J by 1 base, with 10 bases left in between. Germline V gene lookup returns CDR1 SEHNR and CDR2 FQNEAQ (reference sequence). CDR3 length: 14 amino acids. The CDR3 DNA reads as TGTGCCAGCAGCTCGACAGGCGGGAACACTGAAGCTTTCTTT. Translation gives CASSSTGGNTEAFF.

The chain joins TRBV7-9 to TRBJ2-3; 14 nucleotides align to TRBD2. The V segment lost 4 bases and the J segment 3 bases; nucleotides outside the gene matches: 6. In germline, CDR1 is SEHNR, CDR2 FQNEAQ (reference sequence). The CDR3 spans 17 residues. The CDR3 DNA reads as TGTGCCAGCAGCTCAGGACTAGCGGGAGGTTTGACAGATACGCAGTATTTT. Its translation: CASSSGLAGGLTDTQYF.

The CDR3 reads CAWSPTGGHLGGGYTF. As DNA, the CDR3 is TGTGCCTGGAGCCCGACAGGGGGTCACCTCGGAGGTGGCTACACCTTC. The chain is built from TRBV30 and TRBJ1-2, with 9 bases lining up with TRBD1. CDR3 length: 16 residues. The germline V gene has CDR1 GTSNPN and CDR2 SVGIG (reference sequence). V gave up 3 bases and J gave up 7 bases; unmatched junction bases: 15.

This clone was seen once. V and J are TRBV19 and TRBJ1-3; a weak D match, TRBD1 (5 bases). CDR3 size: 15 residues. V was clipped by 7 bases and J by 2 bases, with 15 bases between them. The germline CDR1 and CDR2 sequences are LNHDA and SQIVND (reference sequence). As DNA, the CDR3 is TGTGCCAGTAAAGGGGTGCGCTCACCTGGAAACACCATATATTTT. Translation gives CASKGVRSPGNTIYF.